This TCR beta chain is from a study of blood T cell repertoires in COVID-19. The overall study: The United States, Italy and Spain provided the acute and convalescent COVID-19 samples. T cells, B-cell-depleted T cells, or PBMCs supplied cDNA or gDNA.

Original handling: The assay estimated nucleated cells by amplifying reference gene primers. Profiled with immunoSEQ multiplex PCR; TCRdb holds only in-frame clones, not every one. Clone size and V and J calls were adopted from that table, with D and trimming inferred from the DNA. The table includes 73,000 or so clones, approximately 80% detected once. The length of the CDR3 is 14 residues. Germline V CDR1 and CDR2: WSHSY, SAAADI. V was pared by 4 bases and J by 6 bases, with 1 base of the junction left unmatched. The chain has TRBV10-2 and TRBJ2-1; 12 bases fit TRBD2. The clonotype was recovered from a woman aged 60-70 years with acute or convalescent COVID-19. Sequencing used peripheral blood. The CDR3 DNA reads TGCGCCAGCAGTGCTAGCGGGGGGGCCAATGAGCAGTTCTTC. It specifies CASSASGGANEQFF.